These 12 T cell receptor beta chains originate from one sample sequenced in a study of T cell responses to AZD1222 COVID-19 vaccine. TCRdb's copy holds only in-frame clones and misses some; the assay was immunoSEQ multiplex PCR. The profile shows 100,000 to 150,000 clones, 70% to 90% of them singletons. The sample in question was peripheral blood, obtained on day 0 of AZD1222 vaccination. The receptors were gathered from an adult in good health.

The rearrangement links TRBV5-4 to TRBJ1-1; weak D call: TRBD1 (5 bases). CDR1 is SGHNT and CDR2 is YYREEE in the germline V gene (reference sequence). V dropped 4 bases and J dropped 2 bases, with 21 bases sitting between them. The CDR3 is 17 amino acids. The CDR3 DNA reads TGTGCCAGCAGCCACGGGGGAACGACAACGATTAACACTGAAGCTTTCTTT. Its protein product is CASSHGGTTTINTEAFF.

The chain uses TRBV29-1 and TRBJ1-2; no firm D call. The CDR3 totals 13 residues. Germline V gene sequence: CDR1 SQVTM, CDR2 ANQGSEA. V gave up 5 bases and J gave up 5 bases, with 15 bases separating them. CDR3 sequence reads: CSVRKGLAYGYTF. CDR3 bases: TGCAGCGTTAGGAAAGGGCTTGCATATGGCTACACCTTC.

DNA for the CDR3: TGTGCCAGTAGTACGCAGGGACAGGCGCCTTGGAATGAGCAGTTCTTC. This translates into CASSTQGQAPWNEQFF. The chain uses TRBV19 and TRBJ2-1; 8 bases map to TRBD1. This CDR3 spans 16 amino acids. Germline V gene sequence: CDR1 LNHDA, CDR2 SQIVND (reference sequence). Germline trimming cut 4 bases from V and 7 bases from J; bases unmatched to any gene: 12.

Only one count was recorded for this clone. V is TRBV12-3 or TRBV12-4 and J is TRBJ1-2; D perhaps matches TRBD1 (5 bases). The V and J ends lost 6 bases and 2 bases respectively, with 10 bases between them. The CDR3 covers 13 residues. CDR3 loop: CASSRAGNYGYTF. For the CDR3, the DNA is TGTGCCAGCAGCCGTGCAGGGAACTATGGCTACACCTTC.

This rearrangement joins TRBV6-2 or TRBV6-3 to TRBJ2-2; 9 nucleotides align to TRBD1. The length of the CDR3 is 16 residues. Germline loops: CDR1 MNHEY, CDR2 SVGEGT. The junction had 6 bases not matched to a gene; V was cut back by 1 base and J by 6 bases. CDR3 DNA sequence: TGTGCCAGCAGTTACTTAGGGACAGGGCTTGCCGGGGAGCTGTTTTTT. Its translation is CASSYLGTGLAGELFF.

This chain uses TRBV7-2 with TRBJ2-6; D call uncertain. The CDR3 runs to 13 residues. The germline V gene has CDR1 SGHTA and CDR2 FQGNSA. The V and J ends lost 7 bases and 3 bases respectively, with 7 bases between them. This CDR3 is CASKSGGANVLTF. CDR3 DNA sequence: TGTGCCAGCAAATCCGGTGGGGCCAACGTCCTGACTTTC.

The chain couples TRBV5-1 to TRBJ2-5; 12 nucleotides agree with TRBD2. The CDR3 length is 15 residues. CDR1 and CDR2 (germline): SGHRS, YFSETQ. The J segment lost 5 bases and the V segment lost 5 bases, leaving 7 bases of the junction unmatched. The CDR3 is CASSRTSGRPETQYF. For the CDR3, the DNA is TGCGCCAGCAGTAGAACTAGCGGGAGGCCCGAGACCCAGTACTTC.

This rearrangement joins TRBV7-3 to TRBJ2-1, with 15 bases identical to TRBD2. Germline loops: CDR1 SGHTA, CDR2 FQGTGA. CDR3 length equals 14 residues. V dropped 5 bases and J dropped 7; count of bases not matched to a gene: 0. CDR3: CASSGTSGRNEQFF. The CDR3, as DNA: TGTGCCAGCAGCGGGACTAGCGGGAGGAATGAGCAGTTCTTC. Variable domain in full (rest from reference TRBV7-3 and TRBJ2-1): GAGVSQTPSNKVTEKGKYVELRCDPISGHTALYWYRQSLGQGPEFLIYFQGTGAADDSGLPNDRFFAVRPEGSVSTLKIQRTERGDSAVYLCASSGTSGRNEQFFGPGTRLTVL.

The V and J genes are TRBV7-3 and TRBJ2-5, with a tentative D call TRBD2 (5 bases). From germline, CDR1 is SGHTA and CDR2 FQGTGA. Trimming left V 5 bases short and J 3 bases short, with 13 bases between. The length of the CDR3 is 14 residues. The CDR3 is CASSHGLGEETQYF. CDR3 nucleotides: TGTGCCAGCAGCCACGGACTCGGAGAAGAGACCCAGTACTTC.

The chain is built from TRBV7-9 and TRBJ1-2; maybe TRBD1 (6 bases). In germline, CDR1 is SEHNR, CDR2 FQNEAQ (reference sequence). CDR3 length: 15 amino acids. V lost 1 base and J lost 2, with 11 bases in between. CDR3 DNA: TGTGCCAGCAGCTTAGACAGGGAAGGAAACTATGGCTACACCTTC. Amino acid sequence: CASSLDREGNYGYTF. The whole variable domain, filled in from reference TRBV7-9 and TRBJ1-2, reads DTGVSQNPRHKITKRGQNVTFRCDPISEHNRLYWYRQTLGQGPEFLTYFQNEAQLEKSRLLSDRFSAERPKGSFSTLEIQRTEQGDSAMYLCASSLDREGNYGYTFGSGTRLTVV.

The V gene is TRBV24-1, the J gene TRBJ2-2; TRBD1 is a possible D gene (6 bases). Germline V CDR1 and CDR2: KGHDR, SFDVKD. The V gene lost 1 base and the J gene lost 4 bases, with 12 bases spanning the gap. The CDR3 length is 16 residues. CDR3: CATSDFGGAGTGELFF. The CDR3 DNA sequence: TGTGCCACCAGTGATTTTGGGGGCGCGGGCACCGGGGAGCTGTTTTTT.

This rearrangement joins TRBV3-1 (or the pseudogene TRBV3-2) to TRBJ2-3, with D possibly matching TRBD2 (5 bases). Trimming shortened V by 4 bases and J by 8 bases, and 10 bases separated the two germline ends. The CDR3 sequence is 12 residues long. CDR1 LGHDT and CDR2 YNNKEL come from the germline V gene (reference sequence). CDR3 DNA sequence: TGTGCCAGCAGCCGTGAAGGAGGTACGCAGTATTTT. Its protein product is CASSREGGTQYF.